The 5 T cell receptor beta chains reported below all come from one sample, sequenced in a study of T cell responses to AZD1222 COVID-19 vaccine. Profiled with immunoSEQ multiplex PCR; TCRdb holds only in-frame clones, not every one. The sample has 150,000 or so clones, less than 90% seen once. The sequenced sample was peripheral blood, obtained on day 0 of AZD1222 vaccination. The receptors were gathered from an adult in good health.

The chain uses TRBV19 and TRBJ2-2, with TRBD1 identical over 7 bases. The junction had 4 bases not matched to a gene; V was cut back by 6 bases and J by 3 bases. The CDR3 runs to 14 residues. Germline V lookup: CDR1 LNHDA, CDR2 SQIVND (reference sequence). CDR3 amino acids: CASSAGQDTGELFF. CDR3 coding DNA: TGTGCCAGTAGCGCAGGACAGGACACCGGGGAGCTGTTTTTT.

V is TRBV28 and J is TRBJ2-2; TRBD2 is a possible D gene (5 bases). V was shortened by 5 bases and J by 1 base, with 14 bases between the two germline ends. Germline CDR1 reads MDHEN; CDR2 reads SYDVKM. The CDR3 totals 16 residues. This CDR3 is CASSIWAGGNTGELFF. CDR3 DNA: TGTGCCAGCAGTATTTGGGCAGGAGGGAACACCGGGGAGCTGTTTTTT.

The CDR3 reads CASSRAVGGRQPQHF. Written as DNA, the CDR3 is TGCGCCAGCAGCCGTGCTGTCGGGGGCCGGCAGCCCCAGCATTTT. This chain connects TRBV4-1 to TRBJ1-5, with D possibly matching TRBD1 (6 bases). V gave up 4 bases and J gave up 7 bases, with 17 bases separating them. The CDR3 extends over 15 amino acids. Germline CDR1 is MGHRA and CDR2 is YSYEKL.

V usage is TRBV5-1 and J usage is TRBJ1-1; 8 bases match TRBD1. This CDR3 is 13 amino acids long. Trimming took 1 base from V and 4 from J; bases not matched to a gene: 0. Germline CDR1 is SGHRS and CDR2 is YFSETQ. The CDR3 is CASSLTGGTEAFF. The CDR3 coding sequence is TGCGCCAGCAGCTTGACAGGGGGCACTGAAGCTTTCTTT.

The count of this clone is one. The CDR3 DNA reads as TGTGCCAGCCCGAGGGTTAGGGAGTTAGTCGGTGGCTACACCTTC. This gives the protein CASPRVRELVGGYTF. The chain has TRBV2 and TRBJ1-2, with D hard to call. Looked up from germline, CDR1 is SNHLY and CDR2 is FYNNEI. The ends were cut back, 8 bases at V and 7 bases at J, with 23 bases in the middle. CDR3 length equals 15 residues.